Shown below are 32 T cell receptor beta chains from a single sample sequenced in a study of T-cell reconstitution after alpha-beta-depleted transplantation in children. The TCRbeta library was prepared with unique molecular identifiers. TCRdb redid the calling of the PCR reads with MiXCR, one entry per CDR3 protein. The sample includes some 200,000 distinct CDR3 sequences, about 8.7% of them seen just once. Sequencing used PBMCs, mostly from graft donor cells, obtained 360 days after TCRalphabeta/CD19-depleted stem cell transplant. The receptors originated from a male patient aged 2 to 10 who had a stem cell transplant for acute myeloid leukemia, so the T cells may come from the graft donor.

This clonotype was seen at least ten times. This sequence joins TRBV29-1 and TRBJ2-7, with D possibly TRBD1 on 6 matching bases. Trimming took off 4 bases at V and 3 bases at J, with 13 bases between the two ends. CDR3 length equals 13 residues. Germline V gene data show CDR1 as SQVTM and CDR2 as ANQGSEA. The DNA for the CDR3 is TGCAGCGTTGCCCAGGGGATTCTCTACGAGCAGTACTTC. It codes for CSVAQGILYEQYF.

This chain connects TRBV28 to TRBJ1-2; D gene ambiguous. V lost 8 bases, J lost 4 bases, and 8 bases lay in between. The CDR3 sequence is 11 residues long. The germline gives CDR1 MDHEN, CDR2 SYDVKM. As DNA, the CDR3 is TGTGCCAGCGGCAGACCCTATGGCTACACCTTC. Amino acids: CASGRPYGYTF.

V and J are TRBV4-3 and TRBJ1-1; the match to TRBD1 covers 7 bases. Germline CDR1 LGHNA, CDR2 YSLEER. The ends lost 5 bases at V and 3 bases at J; junction bases unmatched: 0. This CDR3 comprises 12 residues. The CDR3 is CASSDRDTEAFF. Written as DNA, the CDR3 is TGCGCCAGCAGCGACAGGGACACTGAAGCTTTCTTT.

This clonotype turned up a few times. The genes are TRBV12-3 or TRBV12-4 and TRBJ2-4; D is uncertain. This CDR3 spans 16 amino acids. The V gene lost 3 bases and the J gene lost 0 bases, with 12 bases spanning the gap. The CDR3, as DNA: TGTGCCAGCAGTTTTTGGAACCCTCTAGCCAAAAACATTCAGTACTTC. Protein sequence: CASSFWNPLAKNIQYF.

This clonotype was seen only a few times. This chain joins TRBV12-3 or TRBV12-4 and TRBJ1-6, with a possible D match to TRBD1 (5 bases). The CDR3 spans 15 residues. The V end lost 5 bases, the J end lost 9 bases, and 17 bases lay between the germline ends. This CDR3 reads CASSLGTPGISPLHF. The CDR3 DNA reads TGTGCCAGCAGTCTCGGGACCCCGGGAATTTCACCCCTCCACTTT.

This clonotype was picked up a small number of times. The rearrangement links TRBV24-1 to TRBJ2-1; D is possibly TRBD2 (5 bases). Trimming removed 3 bases at V and 8 bases at J, with 13 bases between. The CDR3 consists of 14 residues. The germline CDR1 and CDR2 sequences are KGHDR and SFDVKD. In DNA, the CDR3 is TGTGCCACCAGTGATACCACTAGAGCGGATGAGCAGTTCTTC. Its protein product is CATSDTTRADEQFF.

The rearrangement joins TRBV9 to TRBJ1-1; 8 positions match TRBD1. Germline assignment: CDR1 SGDLS and CDR2 YYNGEE. There are 14 residues in the CDR3. V shed 3 bases, J shed 0 bases, and the junction held 1 base outside the gene matches. The CDR3: CASSGQGLNTEAFF. DNA for the CDR3: TGTGCCAGCAGCGGACAGGGGTTGAACACTGAAGCTTTCTTT.

This clonotype was seen more than once but under ten times. The genes are TRBV20-1 and TRBJ1-6; D gene ambiguous. This CDR3 comprises 13 residues. Germline V gene data show CDR1 as DFQATT and CDR2 as SNEGSKA (reference sequence). The V and J ends lost 3 bases and 0 bases respectively, with 3 bases between them. The CDR3 reads CSARSSYNSPLHF. CDR3 coding DNA: TGCAGTGCTAGGAGCTCCTATAATTCACCCCTCCACTTT.

V is TRBV5-1 and J is TRBJ2-3, with D possibly called TRBD1 or TRBD2 (5 bases each). The V end lost 0 bases, the J end lost 3 bases, and 14 bases lay between the germline ends. Germline CDR1 is SGHRS and CDR2 is YFSETQ. This CDR3 comprises 16 residues. Here the CDR3 reads CASSLAPGTGTDTQYF. CDR3 coding DNA: TGCGCCAGCAGCTTGGCGCCAGGGACGGGGACAGATACGCAGTATTTT.

DNA of the CDR3: TGTGCCAGCAGCTTAGGGGGACATGTCACCGGGGAGCTGTTTTTT. Translation: CASSLGGHVTGELFF. V is TRBV7-9 and J is TRBJ2-2; the D gene is possibly TRBD1 (6 bases). V lost 1 base and J lost 4, with 10 bases in between. This CDR3 spans 15 amino acids. The germline gives CDR1 SEHNR, CDR2 FQNEAQ (reference sequence).

This clonotype has a count of ten or more. This rearrangement joins TRBV5-1 to TRBJ2-2; D remains ambiguous. The CDR3 loop spans 14 amino acids. The ends were cut back, 1 base at V and 0 bases at J, with 4 bases in the middle. The germline gives CDR1 SGHRS, CDR2 YFSETQ. The CDR3 loop reads CASSLTTNTGELFF. For the CDR3, the DNA is TGCGCCAGCAGCTTGACAACGAACACCGGGGAGCTGTTTTTT.

The chain carries TRBV5-5 and TRBJ1-6; 7 nucleotides line up with TRBD1. The CDR3 loop spans 15 amino acids. The J segment lost 8 bases and the V segment lost 0 bases, leaving 5 bases of the junction unmatched. Germline assignment: CDR1 SGHKS and CDR2 YYEKEE (reference sequence). The CDR3 sequence: CASSLGGGAYSPLHF. The CDR3 DNA is TGTGCCAGCAGCTTGGGAGGGGGCGCATATTCACCCCTCCACTTT.

The sample holds a few counts of this clonotype. The chain uses TRBV5-6 and TRBJ2-1; D is ambiguous. Germline V lookup: CDR1 SGHDT, CDR2 YYEEEE. The CDR3 is made up of 12 amino acids. Trimming removed 4 bases at V and 8 bases at J, with 10 bases between. The CDR3 sequence: CASSRTVDEQFF. The CDR3 DNA is TGTGCCAGCAGCAGAACGGTCGATGAGCAGTTCTTC. Full variable domain (missing parts from reference TRBV5-6 and TRBJ2-1): DAGVTQSPTHLIKTRGQQVTLRCSPKSGHDTVSWYQQALGQGPQFIFQYYEEEERQRGNFPDRFSGHQFPNYSSELNVNALLLGDSALYLCASSRTVDEQFFGPGTRLTVL.

This clonotype was found many times. The rearrangement uses TRBV20-1 and TRBJ2-5; D possibly corresponds to TRBD2 (6 bases). V lost 0 bases, J lost 4 bases, and 9 bases lay in between. This CDR3 has 13 residues. CDR1 is DFQATT and CDR2 is SNEGSKA in the germline V gene (reference sequence). CDR3: CSAREERVETQYF. In DNA, the CDR3 is TGCAGTGCTAGAGAGGAGCGGGTAGAGACCCAGTACTTC.

This clonotype was counted a few times. The chain couples TRBV5-1 to TRBJ2-2; tentatively, D is TRBD2 (5 bases). This CDR3 has 16 amino acids. Trimming took 2 bases from V and 2 from J, leaving 13 bases between them. The germline V gene has CDR1 SGHRS and CDR2 YFSETQ. The CDR3 DNA reads TGCGCCAGCAGCTTTGCGGGCGGAGTAAACACCGGGGAGCTGTTTTTT. Translated: CASSFAGGVNTGELFF.

This clonotype was observed a handful of times. The chain uses TRBV12-3 or TRBV12-4 and TRBJ2-7, with TRBD2 identical over 14 bases. This CDR3 spans 14 amino acids. Unmatched junction bases numbered 5, after V lost 3 bases and J lost 10 bases. CDR3 DNA sequence: TGTGCCAGCAGTTTCCCGGGACTAGCGGGAGTTCAGTACTTC. Translation gives CASSFPGLAGVQYF.

The chain employs TRBV20-1 and TRBJ2-5, with D possibly being TRBD2 (6 bases). Germline V gene data show CDR1 as DFQATT and CDR2 as SNEGSKA (reference sequence). This CDR3 region has 11 residues. V dropped 6 bases and J dropped 5 bases, with 10 bases sitting between them. The CDR3 reads CSAPAGETQYF. The CDR3 DNA reads TGCAGTGCCCCGGCGGGGGAGACCCAGTACTTC.

This clonotype turned up a few times. This rearrangement joins TRBV12-3 or TRBV12-4 to TRBJ2-3; D unresolved. V was pared by 5 bases and J by 7 bases, with 10 bases between. The CDR3 runs 12 residues. CDR3 sequence: CASSPAANTQYF. Written as DNA, the CDR3 is TGTGCCAGCAGTCCCGCAGCGAATACGCAGTATTTT.

The rearrangement uses TRBV7-9 and TRBJ2-7, with TRBD2 matching 7 bases. This CDR3 has 14 amino acids. V trimming: 8 bases; J trimming: 0 bases; junction bases outside the gene matches: 7. Germline loops: CDR1 SEHNR, CDR2 FQNEAQ (reference sequence). The CDR3 reads CASPPGEGSYEQYF. The CDR3 region has the DNA TGTGCCAGCCCCCCCGGGGAGGGCTCCTACGAGCAGTACTTC. Supplemented by reference TRBV7-9 and TRBJ2-7, the full variable domain reads DTGVSQNPRHKITKRGQNVTFRCDPISEHNRLYWYRQTLGQGPEFLTYFQNEAQLEKSRLLSDRFSAERPKGSFSTLEIQRTEQGDSAMYLCASPPGEGSYEQYFGPGTRLTVT.

In this sample, this clonotype turned up many times. The chain is built from TRBV29-1 and TRBJ2-1; D assignment may be TRBD1 or TRBD2 (6 bases each). This CDR3 has 14 residues. V lost 5 bases to trimming and J lost 0 bases, with 11 bases between them. Germline V gives CDR1 SQVTM, CDR2 ANQGSEA. As DNA, the CDR3 is TGCAGCGTTCGGGGGCGGAGCTCCTACAATGAGCAGTTCTTC. Translated, it gives CSVRGRSSYNEQFF.

This clonotype was seen only a few times. This chain links TRBV29-1 with TRBJ2-7, with D perhaps assigned TRBD1 or TRBD2 (6 bases each). The CDR3 covers 20 residues. Looked up from germline, CDR1 is SQVTM and CDR2 is ANQGSEA. The germline V and J ends were trimmed by 1 base and 1 base, with 29 bases remaining between them. The CDR3 sequence: CSVEGISTSGRGPNSYEQYF. The CDR3 nucleotides are TGCAGCGTTGAAGGGATTTCGACGAGTGGACGGGGGCCCAATTCCTACGAGCAGTACTTC.

A few counts support this clonotype. V and J are TRBV10-3 and TRBJ1-1; D is possibly TRBD1 (5 bases). This CDR3 region has 15 residues. Germline loops: CDR1 ENHRY, CDR2 SYGVKD. Trimming stripped 5 bases from V and 1 base from J, with 14 bases between. The chain's CDR3 is CAISPNGQANTEAFF. DNA for the CDR3: TGTGCCATCAGTCCCAACGGACAAGCGAACACTGAAGCTTTCTTT.

In this sample, this clonotype turned up many times. The chain has TRBV7-2 and TRBJ1-2, with a tentative D call TRBD1 (5 bases). Trimming took 5 bases from V and 3 from J, leaving 10 bases between them. This CDR3 is 13 amino acids long. Germline-derived CDR1 and CDR2 are SGHTA and FQGNSA. The CDR3 loop reads CASSTPGDYGYTF. CDR3 nucleotide sequence: TGTGCCAGCAGCACTCCGGGGGACTATGGCTACACCTTC.

This clonotype appeared a few times. The genes are TRBV10-3 and TRBJ2-1; 7 nucleotides match TRBD2. The CDR3 length is 16 residues. V lost 2 bases, J lost 3 bases, and 7 bases stayed unmatched. Germline CDR1 ENHRY, CDR2 SYGVKD. CDR3 sequence: CAISEGVLAHYNEQFF. The DNA of the CDR3 is TGTGCCATCAGTGAGGGGGTACTAGCGCACTACAATGAGCAGTTCTTC.

This clonotype occurred a few times. The chain links TRBV5-5 to TRBJ2-3; 8 bases are a match to TRBD1. V gave up 4 bases and J gave up 4 bases; unmatched junction bases: 5. In germline, CDR1 is SGHKS, CDR2 YYEKEE (reference sequence). There are 14 residues in the CDR3. Here the CDR3 reads CASSPATGADTQYF. The CDR3, as DNA: TGTGCCAGCAGCCCCGCGACAGGGGCAGATACGCAGTATTTT. The full variable domain, in which reference TRBV5-5 and TRBJ2-3 provide the parts outside the CDR3, is DAGVTQSPTHLIKTRGQQVTLRCSPISGHKSVSWYQQVLGQGPQFIFQYYEKEERGRGNFPDRFSARQFPNYSSELNVNALLLGDSALYLCASSPATGADTQYFGPGTRLTVL.

This clonotype was observed a handful of times. J is TRBJ2-7 and V is TRBV5-8; weak D call: TRBD1 (5 bases). Deletions cut 6 bases from V and 6 bases from J, with 19 bases between. The CDR3 runs to 14 residues. Germline loops: CDR1 SGHTS, CDR2 YDEGEE. The CDR3 DNA follows: TGTGCCAGCACCCCCGACAGACCTGTGGGCGAGCAGTACGTC. This codes for CASTPDRPVGEQYV.

The rearrangement joins TRBV5-1 to TRBJ2-5, with TRBD2 matching 8 bases. V lost 7 bases and J lost 4; bases outside the gene matches: 9. The CDR3 is 14 amino acids. Germline V gene data show CDR1 as SGHRS and CDR2 as YFSETQ. The CDR3 DNA reads as TGCGCCAGCGCGGGACTAGAGGTCCCAGAGACCCAGTACTTC. Amino acids: CASAGLEVPETQYF.

This clonotype was counted many times. The genes are TRBV20-1 and TRBJ2-3; D remains unclear. Germline CDR1 DFQATT, CDR2 SNEGSKA (reference sequence). The germline V and J ends were trimmed by 6 bases and 0 bases, with 13 bases remaining between them. The CDR3 is 14 amino acids. The CDR3 sequence is CSARGTASTDTQYF. In nucleotides, the CDR3 is TGCAGTGCCCGCGGAACTGCTAGCACAGATACGCAGTATTTT.

This clonotype was seen only once. In DNA, the CDR3 is TGCAGTGCTGACTTCAATACTGCTCAAGAGACCCAGTACTTC. Its protein product is CSADFNTAQETQYF. J is TRBJ2-5 and V is TRBV20-1; no firm D call. Germline V gene lookup returns CDR1 DFQATT and CDR2 SNEGSKA (reference sequence). This CDR3 is built from 14 residues. Trimming took off 5 bases at V and 2 bases at J, with 15 bases between the two ends.

This clonotype was detected only a few times. This chain joins TRBV7-2 and TRBJ2-3; no clear D. The CDR3 has 16 residues. The germline V gene encodes CDR1 SGHTA and CDR2 FQGNSA. V lost 5 bases to trimming and J lost 3 bases, with 18 bases between them. CDR3 sequence: CASSILTLLWTDTQYF. The DNA of the CDR3 is TGTGCCAGCAGCATCCTAACTCTCCTGTGGACAGATACGCAGTATTTT. Based on the CDR3 plus reference TRBV7-2 and TRBJ2-3, the full variable domain is GAGVSQSPSNKVTEKGKDVELRCDPISGHTALYWYRQSLGQGLEFLIYFQGNSAPDKSGLPSDRFSAERTGGSVSTLTIQRTQQEDSAVYLCASSILTLLWTDTQYFGPGTRLTVL.

This clonotype was detected a few times. The chain joins TRBV29-1 to TRBJ2-1, with D hard to call. Trimming removed 1 base at V and 6 bases at J, with 22 bases between. The CDR3 is 17 amino acids. Per the germline V gene, CDR1 is SQVTM and CDR2 is ANQGSEA. CDR3 amino acids: CSVEVGVRSGVGNEQFF. In DNA, the CDR3 is TGCAGCGTTGAAGTCGGTGTGAGGTCCGGCGTCGGCAATGAGCAGTTCTTC.

The rearrangement joins TRBV20-1 to TRBJ2-2, with 7 positions matching TRBD2. V trimming: 4 bases; J trimming: 1 base; junction bases outside the gene matches: 3. From germline, CDR1 is DFQATT and CDR2 SNEGSKA (reference sequence). The CDR3 totals 14 residues. CDR3 bases: TGCAGTGCTAAGGCTAGCGGGAACACCGGGGAGCTGTTTTTT. It is translated as CSAKASGNTGELFF.